This TCR beta chain was found in a study of human T cells and chemical hapten exposure (TCRdb year 2021). Context from the whole study: For sensitization, 2% DPC in acetone was applied to a 2 cm by 2 cm area of upper inner arm skin. Patch testing on the upper back used Finn chambers containing 0.01% DPC, with scoring done after 6 days according to International Contact Dermatitis Research Group standards. About 29 alopecia patients gave blood for TCR sequencing at one to four time points (pre-sensitization, 2, 6 and 24 weeks). Peripheral blood TCR repertoire changes were tracked in vivo in alopecia patients during primary and secondary sensitization to the hapten diphenylcyclopropenone (DPC). Blood samples were taken from patients before sensitization (week 0) and at 2, 6 and about 24 weeks after DPC sensitization. Most of the patients in the cohort were female, and the cohort covered alopecia areata with under or over 50% scalp involvement, alopecia totalis and alopecia universalis. The libraries were sequenced as a pool, and the TCR yield per sample differed mostly because of small variations in library volumes within the pool. Weekly therapeutic DPC doses were additionally applied to the scalp of patients throughout the approximately 25-week study period. Overall study outcomes, separate from this receptor: The number of PT1 expanded TCRs positively correlated with patch test score, significant at thresholds 8, 16 and 32 but not 4. No change with DPC sensitization was found in the number of TCRs above 1 in 1000 frequency, and no evidence of global repertoire structure alterations was found. Because all patients had alopecia, a presumed autoimmune disease, the immune response of the patients might differ from that of healthy individuals. Repeated subsampling changed both the strength of the expansion versus patch-test correlation and the threshold at which that correlation became significant. Expanded TCRs formed significantly more large CDR3 similarity clusters than pre-sensitization or healthy control sets, consistent with antigen-driven responses.

In its sample, this clonotype was seen many times. The clone's antigen remains unknown. No base quality information exists; no much larger clone differs at one position. Receptor amplification or capture employed RACE. Sequencer: NextSeq 500. During library preparation, unique molecular identifiers were attached to individual cDNA molecules so that TCRs could be counted quantitatively and reproducibly. Each blood RNA sample was used to sequence both TCR alpha and TCR beta chains. Regarding the original processing steps: Samples had a median of around 92,000 TCRs, with a range from roughly 23,224 to 700,000. The Decombinator software suite was used to annotate V, J and CDR3 in the TCR reads. Every sample was subsampled to the same number of TCRs (28,000) for the PS versus PT1 abundance plots. TCRs were defined as expanded if absent before sensitization and observed at least eight times at the 2-week time point. Using fastp at Q25 and MiXCR, TCRdb reprocessed the public reads and kept productive beta chains. Rows are combined by CDR3 protein, so each entry shows the most common genes and DNA. The V and J calls shown here were made by TCRdb, not taken from the authors' results. The sample table holds about 84,000 distinct CDR3 sequences, of which roughly 10% were seen once. Together, the top ten hold roughly 2.3% of the sample.

The sample's time point, from its label and the paper: patch test 2, 6 weeks after DPC sensitization. In light of the paper, this sample's treatment or condition label describes: therapeutic diphenylcyclopropenone sensitization with weekly scalp DPC. At each patch-test visit, blood was drawn before the patch test was applied. Patients were considered eligible if aged 18 to 70, diagnosed with alopecia and deemed suitable for DPC therapy, and patients were excluded if pregnant. Total RNA was extracted from unfractionated whole blood that had been collected in Tempus Blood RNA tubes. Measured from the cysteine to the phenylalanine, the CDR3 is 13 residues long. The kept DNA is CDR3 alone, 39 bases in frame from the first base. V sheds 8 bases and J sheds 0 bases, leaving 9 bases between their ends. For CDR1 and CDR2, the germline V gene lists ENHRY and SYGVKD.

The source is a woman in her thirties with alopecia areata. Some clones in this sample may be carry-over from other donors' samples. The specimen comprised whole blood, sampled in connection with sensitization to the hapten diphenylcyclopropenone (DPC). In this chain, TRBV10-3 is recombined with TRBJ2-3, with the D call perhaps TRBD1 or TRBD2, as 5 bases match in each case. The bases read TGTGCCATCGGGACGGGGAGCACAGATACGCAGTATTTT. Its protein product is CAIGTGSTDTQYF.